Listed below are T cell receptor beta chains from one sample, sequenced in a study of cytotoxic CD8 clonotypes in ibrutinib-treated CLL. Method: immunoSEQ multiplex PCR; TCRdb's copy keeps in-frame clones and lacks some. The sample holds a few hundred thousand clones, 60% to 75% seen once. This specimen consisted of PBMCs, obtained after 24 months of ibrutinib treatment. The origin of the receptors is a human donor with chronic lymphocytic leukemia. The CDR3 runs from the conserved cysteine through the conserved F or W. Each record gives: J gene, V gene, CDR3 protein.

TRBJ2-6 | TRBV28 | CASSLDRSSGANVLTF
TRBJ1-2 | TRBV7-9 | CASSSSGTGFGYTF
TRBJ1-4 | TRBV29-1 | CSVGDGNEKLFF
TRBJ1-1 | TRBV6-5 | CASSYRRGSNTEAFF
TRBJ2-2 | TRBV11-3 | CASSLEGLASGELFF
TRBJ1-2 | TRBV28 | CASSLLTEPRNGYTF
TRBJ2-2 | TRBV5-8 | CASSMSGTSGSNGELFF
TRBJ2-5 | TRBV7-9 | CASSFASGIETQYF
TRBJ2-7 | TRBV10-2 | CASNGRPEAYEQYF
TRBJ2-7 | TRBV6-5 | CASRHLAGASYEQYF
TRBJ1-3 | TRBV6-6 | CASSYGTWGNTIYF